A selection of T cell receptor beta chains follows, all from one sample in a study of cytomegalovirus exposure and HLA in healthy donors. Clones were read by immunoSEQ multiplex PCR, and TCRdb kept only the in-frame ones, dropping some. The sample has tens of thousands of clones; 90% to 95% are singletons. Material for sequencing was PBMCs. These receptors were obtained from a man younger than 35 in good health and CMV-seronegative. The CDR3 runs from the conserved cysteine through the conserved F or W. The D gene is left open where the match is weak. Rows give clone size only sometimes, using once, few, many, or a class for an expanded clone.

. | 13 | TRBJ1-2 | . | TRBV10-3 | TGTGCCATCAGTGAGACAGACGGATATGGCTACACCTTC | CAISETDGYGYTF
. | 14 | TRBJ1-5 | . | TRBV10-3 | TGTGCCATCAGTGAGGGTACGGAGCATCAGCCCCAGCATTTT | CAISEGTEHQPQHF
TRBD2 | 15 | TRBJ2-1 | . | TRBV10-3 | TGTGCCTCCGAGGGTATAGGGACTAGTGGCGATGAGCAGTTCTTC | CASEGIGTSGDEQFF
. | 17 | TRBJ2-3 | . | TRBV4-2 | TGTGCCAGCAGCCAAGATCGAGGGTCCCCCAGCACAGATACGCAGTATTTT | CASSQDRGSPSTDTQYF
. | 16 | TRBJ2-1 | . | TRBV7-8 | TGTGCCAGCAGCTTAGGTCCGGGAAGCTCCTACAATGAGCAGTTCTTC | CASSLGPGSSYNEQFF
TRBD2 | 17 | TRBJ2-1 | . | TRBV19 | TGTGCCAGTAGTATATCCTTACTAGCGGGACGCTACAATGAGCAGTTCTTC | CASSISLLAGRYNEQFF
TRBD2 | 16 | TRBJ2-6 | . | TRBV27 | TGTGCCAGCAGTCCCTTAGCGGGAGCTGGGGCCAACGTCCTGACTTTC | CASSPLAGAGANVLTF
TRBD2 | 15 | TRBJ2-4 | . | TRBV27 | TGTGCCAGCAGTTTTGGAGGTCTAGCGGCAAACATTCAGTACTTC | CASSFGGLAANIQYF
TRBD1 | 13 | TRBJ1-1 | . | TRBV10-3 | TGTGCCATCACCAAGACAGGGGGCACTGAAGCTTTCTTT | CAITKTGGTEAFF
. | 13 | TRBJ1-5 | . | TRBV7-6 | TGTGCCAGCAGCACCACTAGAAATCAGCCCCAGCATTTT | CASSTTRNQPQHF
. | 13 | TRBJ2-7 | once | TRBV11-3 | TGTGCCAGCAGCCGCGCGGGTTGGAGCGAGCAGTACTTC | CASSRAGWSEQYF
TRBD1 | 15 | TRBJ2-1 | . | TRBV27 | TGTGCCAGCAGTTTGAGGACAGGGGGCTACAATGAGCAGTTCTTC | CASSLRTGGYNEQFF
. | 14 | TRBJ2-3 | . | TRBV9 | TGTGCCAGCAGCGTAGCAGTTTTCACAGATACGCAGTATTTT | CASSVAVFTDTQYF
TRBD1 | 13 | TRBJ2-1 | . | TRBV27 | TGTGCCAGCCGCCAGGGGGTTTACAATGAGCAGTTCTTC | CASRQGVYNEQFF
TRBD1 | 13 | TRBJ2-7 | once | TRBV28 | TGTGCCAGCAGGCCGGGACAGGGCTACGAGCAGTACTTC | CASRPGQGYEQYF
. | 19 | TRBJ2-6 | . | TRBV19 | TGTGCCAGTAGTATCGGGCCACAGGGAGGGTTTAGTGGGGCCAACGTCCTGACTTTC | CASSIGPQGGFSGANVLTF
. | 18 | TRBJ1-1 | once | TRBV7-8 | TGTGCCAGCAGCTTAGGGGGTTTTAAACAGGAGAATAACACTGAAGCTTTCTTT | CASSLGGFKQENNTEAFF
. | 15 | TRBJ2-6 | . | TRBV6-4 | TGTGCCAGCAGTTACAGTAGCTCTGGGGCCAACGTCCTGACTTTC | CASSYSSSGANVLTF
. | 13 | TRBJ1-2 | . | TRBV6-5 | TGTGCCAGCAGTTCCCCGGGAGGGCCCGGCTACACCTTC | CASSSPGGPGYTF
TRBD2 | 12 | TRBJ2-5 | . | TRBV29-1 | TGCAGCGTTCGCGGGGGGGATGAGACCCAGTACTTC | CSVRGGDETQYF
TRBD2 | 18 | TRBJ2-3 | once | TRBV4-3 | TGCGCCAGCAGCCCGGGACTAGCGGACACACCCCGCACAGATACGCAGTATTTT | CASSPGLADTPRTDTQYF
TRBD1 | 14 | TRBJ1-3 | . | TRBV6-6 | TGTGCCAGCAGGGGGACAGGGGCTGGAAACACCATATATTTT | CASRGTGAGNTIYF
TRBD1 | 15 | TRBJ1-5 | . | TRBV28 | TGTGCCAGCAGCACGCCCGACAGGGTTAATCAGCCCCAGCATTTT | CASSTPDRVNQPQHF
. | 15 | TRBJ1-4 | . | TRBV9 | TGTGCCAGCAGCCCAAGGGACGGGAGGGTAGAAAAACTGTTTTTT | CASSPRDGRVEKLFF
. | 14 | TRBJ1-5 | . | TRBV28 | TGTGCCAGCAGACCTGGGGGGGTGGGTGAGCCCCAGCATTTT | CASRPGGVGEPQHF
. | 18 | TRBJ1-5 | . | TRBV27 | TGTGCCAGCAGTGTAGGGAGGGGCGATCATTATAGCAATCAGCCCCAGCATTTT | CASSVGRGDHYSNQPQHF
. | 14 | TRBJ1-5 | . | TRBV19 | TGTGCCAGTAGTATTGGAGGGGCCAATCAGCCCCAGCATTTT | CASSIGGANQPQHF
. | 9 | TRBJ1-1 | . | TRBV20-1 | TGCAGTGCTAGTAGCGAAGCTTTCTTT | CSASSEAFF
TRBD1 | 18 | TRBJ1-5 | . | TRBV27 | TGTGCCAGCAGTCATGCTGAAGGGACAGGGTGGTTTAATCAGCCCCAGCATTTT | CASSHAEGTGWFNQPQHF
. | 14 | TRBJ1-2 | once | TRBV10-1 | TGCGCCAGCAGTTTTCACCGGAGGGACTATGGCTACACCTTC | CASSFHRRDYGYTF
. | 13 | TRBJ1-1 | . | TRBV5-4 | TGTGCCAGCAGCTTGGGCAGGTCGGTTGAAGCTTTCTTT | CASSLGRSVEAFF
. | 14 | TRBJ1-5 | . | TRBV7-8 | TGTGCCAGCAGCTTAGCTGGCGGCCCGGTGCCCCAGCATTTT | CASSLAGGPVPQHF
. | 13 | TRBJ2-5 | once | TRBV7-2 | TGTGCCAGCAGCCCCGGGGTCAAAGAGACCCAGTACTTC | CASSPGVKETQYF
TRBD1 | 15 | TRBJ2-7 | . | TRBV7-2 | TGTGCCAGCAGCCCGGCCGGGACAGTTACGGGGGAGCAGTACTTC | CASSPAGTVTGEQYF
. | 14 | TRBJ2-5 | . | TRBV5-1 | TGCGCCAGCAGCATAGGACTAAACCAAGAGACCCAGTACTTC | CASSIGLNQETQYF
. | 15 | TRBJ1-4 | . | TRBV25-1 | TGTGCCAGCAGTGAGCCGACAGCAACTAATGAAAAACTGTTTTTT | CASSEPTATNEKLFF
. | 14 | TRBJ1-3 | . | TRBV9 | TGTGCCAGCAGCCTGGGGGGATCTGGAAACACCATATATTTT | CASSLGGSGNTIYF
. | 15 | TRBJ1-1 | . | TRBV5-1 | TGCGCCAGCAGCTTGTGGGGCGGAACTGAGACTGAAGCTTTCTTT | CASSLWGGTETEAFF
. | 13 | TRBJ2-7 | . | TRBV15 | TGTGCCACCAGCAGAGATGCAGGGGACGAGCAGTACTTC | CATSRDAGDEQYF
TRBD1 | 14 | TRBJ2-7 | . | TRBV19 | TGTGCCAGTAGTACCCCGGGACAGCTTTACGAGCAGTACTTC | CASSTPGQLYEQYF
TRBD1 | 14 | TRBJ1-4 | . | TRBV30 | TGTGCCTGGAACAGGGGGCAACCTAATGAAAAACTGTTTTTT | CAWNRGQPNEKLFF
. | 14 | TRBJ2-2 | . | TRBV6-5 | TGTGCCAGCACAGTCAGGGTCCCACCCGGGGAGCTGTTTTTT | CASTVRVPPGELFF
. | 11 | TRBJ2-7 | . | TRBV11-2 | TGTGCCAGCGGTCGCGCGGATCAGCAGTACTTC | CASGRADQQYF
TRBD2 | 14 | TRBJ2-1 | . | TRBV29-1 | TGCAGCGGACTAGCGGGAGTGTCCTACAATGAGCAGTTCTTC | CSGLAGVSYNEQFF
. | 13 | TRBJ2-1 | . | TRBV7-2 | TGTGCCAGCAGCTTAGCCCGGAGGGATGAGCAGTTCTTC | CASSLARRDEQFF
TRBD2 | 18 | TRBJ2-7 | . | TRBV4-2 | TGTGCCAGCAGCCAAGATCCCATACTAGCGGGGATCCTCTACGAGCAGTACTTC | CASSQDPILAGILYEQYF
. | 14 | TRBJ1-2 | . | TRBV11-1 | TGTGCCAGCAGCTTTGCTGGTCGGGGGTATGGCTACACCTTC | CASSFAGRGYGYTF
TRBD1 | 15 | TRBJ2-6 | . | TRBV18 | TGTGCCAGCTCACAAGGGACAGGGGGGGCCAACGTCCTGACTTTC | CASSQGTGGANVLTF
TRBD2 | 17 | TRBJ2-7 | few | TRBV7-6 | TGTGCCATCAACCTTTCGGGACTAGCGGGAAAGTTCGACGAGCAGTACTTC | CAINLSGLAGKFDEQYF
TRBD1 | 14 | TRBJ1-2 | . | TRBV6-5 | TGTGCCAGCAGTTACAAGGGGGCGAACTATGGCTACACCTTC | CASSYKGANYGYTF
. | 15 | TRBJ1-5 | . | TRBV29-1 | TGCAGCGCGATTGAAGGTGGGACTGGCAATCAGCCCCAGCATTTT | CSAIEGGTGNQPQHF
TRBD1 | 16 | TRBJ2-1 | . | TRBV19 | TGTGCCAGTAGTATAGCGGGCAGGGGGTCCGCCAATGAGCAGTTCTTC | CASSIAGRGSANEQFF
TRBD1 | 14 | TRBJ1-4 | . | TRBV9 | TGTGCCAGCAGCGGGGGACAGGGGGGTGAAAAACTGTTTTTT | CASSGGQGGEKLFF
. | 12 | TRBJ2-7 | . | TRBV27 | TGTGCCAGCAGAGAACAGGGCTACGAGCAGTACTTC | CASREQGYEQYF
TRBD2 | 19 | TRBJ2-3 | once | TRBV28 | TGTGCCAGCATCCAAACGGGACTAGCGGGCAGTGTCACCGCGGATACGCAGTATTTT | CASIQTGLAGSVTADTQYF